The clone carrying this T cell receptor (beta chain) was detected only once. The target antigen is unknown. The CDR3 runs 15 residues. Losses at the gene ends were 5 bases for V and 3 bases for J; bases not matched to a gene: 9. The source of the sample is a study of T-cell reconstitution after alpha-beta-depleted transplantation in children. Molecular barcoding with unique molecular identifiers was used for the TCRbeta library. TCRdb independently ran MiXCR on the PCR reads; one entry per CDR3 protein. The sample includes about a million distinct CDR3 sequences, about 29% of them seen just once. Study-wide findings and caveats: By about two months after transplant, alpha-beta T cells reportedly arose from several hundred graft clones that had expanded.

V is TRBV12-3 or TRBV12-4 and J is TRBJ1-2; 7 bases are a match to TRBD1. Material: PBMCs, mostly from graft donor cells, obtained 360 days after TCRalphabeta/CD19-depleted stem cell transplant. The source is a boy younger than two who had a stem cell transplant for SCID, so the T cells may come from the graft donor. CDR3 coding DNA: TGTGCCAGCAGTGCCCAGGGGGTGGGAGACTATGGCTACACCTTC. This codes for CASSAQGVGDYGYTF.